The clone carrying this TCR beta chain has a handful of counts. No antigen is known for it. One junction end does not reproduce the germline sequence, and a read error may be involved. This entry belongs to a study of identical twins. Unique molecular identifiers were present on the cDNA, which also gained a universal primer site by template switching. TCRdb processed the 5' RACE reads anew with MiXCR; each CDR3 protein has one entry. This table has 1.5 million to 2 million distinct CDR3 sequences, around 33% appearing once. Study outcomes and limitations: Modeled out-of-frame TCR alpha sharing in monozygotic twins fell below observed levels.

This CDR3 spans 14 amino acids. Germline V gene sequence: CDR1 MDHEN, CDR2 SYDVKM. The sequence was obtained from a newborn girl in good health. The V gene is TRBV28, the J gene TRBJ1-5; D call uncertain. Sequencing input: cord blood. The CDR3 protein is CASRWANGNQPQHF. The DNA of the CDR3 is TGCGCCAGCAGGTGGGCCAACGGCAATCAGCCCCAGCATTTT. Together with reference TRBV28 and TRBJ1-5, the CDR3 gives the full variable domain: DVKVTQSSRYLVKRTGEKVFLECVQDMDHENMFWYRQDPGLGLRLIYFSYDVKMKEKGDIPEGYSVSREKKERFSLILESASTNQTSMYLCASRWANGNQPQHFGDGTRLSIL.